These 21 T cell receptor beta chains were all obtained from the same sample, sequenced in a study of T cells in tumors after PD-1 blockade. Produced via immunoSEQ multiplex PCR; TCRdb's table is partial and in-frame only. Among fewer than 40,000 clones listed, 73% were seen once. The sequencing used PBMCs, collected after anti-PD-1 treatment. These receptor sequences come from a human donor with basal cell carcinoma.

This chain links TRBV4-2 with TRBJ2-1; D uncertain. The V gene lost 0 bases and the J gene lost 8 bases, with 8 bases spanning the gap. CDR1 is LGHNA and CDR2 is YNFKEQ in the germline V gene. This CDR3 comprises 13 residues. CDR3 coding DNA: TGTGCCAGCAGCCAAGATCCGATCGATGAGCAGTTCTTC. It specifies CASSQDPIDEQFF.

There are a few counts of this clone. The gene calls are TRBV1 and TRBJ1-2. TRBV1 is recorded as a pseudogene. The CDR3 has 16 amino acids. CDR3 sequence: CTSSQDLGPIEGGYTF. CDR3 nucleotides: TGCACCAGCAGCCAAGATCTTGGGCCCATCGAGGGCGGCTACACCTTC.

This clone was seen a handful of times. V and J are TRBV28 and TRBJ1-5; D is undetermined. V lost 2 bases and J 7 bases, leaving 3 bases between the germline ends. The CDR3 runs to 11 residues. Germline V gene lookup returns CDR1 MDHEN and CDR2 SYDVKM. The CDR3 DNA is TGTGCCAGCAGTTTAGGCCAGCCCCAGCATTTT. Its translation is CASSLGQPQHF. Drawing the rest from reference TRBV28 and TRBJ1-5, the complete variable domain is DVKVTQSSRYLVKRTGEKVFLECVQDMDHENMFWYRQDPGLGLRLIYFSYDVKMKEKGDIPEGYSVSREKKERFSLILESASTNQTSMYLCASSLGQPQHFGDGTRLSIL.

The chain couples TRBV6-2 or TRBV6-3 to TRBJ1-5; D is unresolved. CDR3 length equals 13 residues. Germline-derived CDR1 and CDR2 are MNHEY and SVGEGT. Trimming pared 5 bases from V and 6 bases from J, leaving 11 bases between. The CDR3 loop is CASSQDYIQPQHF. The CDR3, as DNA: TGTGCCAGCAGTCAGGACTATATTCAGCCCCAGCATTTT.

This rearrangement joins TRBV5-1 to TRBJ2-1; 9 positions agree with TRBD2. V was pared by 4 bases and J by 4 bases, with 3 bases of the junction left unmatched. The CDR3 has 14 residues. Germline CDR1 SGHRS, CDR2 YFSETQ. CDR3 DNA sequence: TGCGCCAGCAGCCGTACTAGCGGGTACAATGAGCAGTTCTTC. Residues: CASSRTSGYNEQFF.

The V and J genes are TRBV7-9 and TRBJ2-3; perhaps TRBD2 as D (5 bases). The germline gives CDR1 SEHNR, CDR2 FQNEAQ (reference sequence). The germline V and J ends were trimmed by 2 bases and 5 bases, with 11 bases remaining between them. This CDR3 region has 14 residues. In DNA, the CDR3 is TGTGCCAGCAGCTTAAATCTTGAGGGAGATACGCAGTATTTT. Encoded protein: CASSLNLEGDTQYF.

This clone was recorded a few times. This sequence joins TRBV28 and TRBJ1-5; no reliable D call. Trimming took off 6 bases at V and 0 bases at J, with 6 bases between the two ends. CDR1 is MDHEN, CDR2 SYDVKM, per germline. The CDR3 contains 13 residues. The CDR3 spells CASRSISNQPQHF. CDR3 bases: TGTGCCAGCAGATCCATTAGCAATCAGCCCCAGCATTTT. The variable domain in full, with the rest retrieved from reference TRBV28 and TRBJ1-5, is DVKVTQSSRYLVKRTGEKVFLECVQDMDHENMFWYRQDPGLGLRLIYFSYDVKMKEKGDIPEGYSVSREKKERFSLILESASTNQTSMYLCASRSISNQPQHFGDGTRLSIL.

The chain couples TRBV7-2 to TRBJ2-5; 11 bases agree with TRBD1. CDR3 length: 17 amino acids. Germline values: CDR1 SGHTA, CDR2 FQGNSA. Germline trimming cut 6 bases from V and 5 bases from J; bases unmatched to any gene: 14. For the CDR3, the DNA is TGTGCCAGCAGTTTTTTTGGTGGGACAGGGGGTAGGGAGACCCAGTACTTC. Its translation is CASSFFGGTGGRETQYF. The full variable domain, with the rest looked up from reference TRBV7-2 and TRBJ2-5, is GAGVSQSPSNKVTEKGKDVELRCDPISGHTALYWYRQSLGQGLEFLIYFQGNSAPDKSGLPSDRFSAERTGGSVSTLTIQRTQQEDSAVYLCASSFFGGTGGRETQYFGPGTRLLVL.

This clone was seen just once. The chain has TRBV6-4 and TRBJ1-1, with D unresolved. V dropped 0 bases and J dropped 11 bases, with 19 bases sitting between them. The CDR3 length is 15 residues. Germline-derived CDR1 and CDR2 are MRHNA and SNTAGT. The CDR3 spells CASSDSSRSPMVAFF. The DNA of the CDR3 is TGTGCCAGCAGTGACTCGAGTAGGTCCCCTATGGTCGCTTTCTTT.

The gene calls are TRBV19 and TRBJ2-1; D is possibly TRBD1 or TRBD2 (5 bases each). The germline V and J ends were trimmed by 4 bases and 15 bases, with 13 bases remaining between them. The CDR3 contains 11 residues. The germline CDR1 and CDR2 sequences are LNHDA and SQIVND (reference sequence). The CDR3 here is CASSTGTKAFF. As DNA, the CDR3 is TGTGCCAGTAGTACCGGGACCAAGGCGTTCTTC.

V usage is TRBV7-2 and J usage is TRBJ2-5; 13 nucleotides line up with TRBD2. The germline CDR1 and CDR2 sequences are SGHTA and FQGNSA. The CDR3 has 15 residues. V shed 3 bases, J shed 4 bases, and the junction held 2 bases outside the gene matches. CDR3: CASSLGLAGSETQYF. The CDR3 DNA follows: TGTGCCAGCAGCTTGGGACTAGCGGGGTCAGAGACCCAGTACTTC.

The V call is TRBV28, the J call TRBJ2-1, with 8 bases matching TRBD1. The germline V gene encodes CDR1 MDHEN and CDR2 SYDVKM. This CDR3 region has 14 residues. Losses at the gene ends were 5 bases for V and 3 bases for J; bases not matched to a gene: 3. The CDR3 reads CASSPGGNYNEQFF. In DNA, the CDR3 is TGTGCCAGCAGTCCAGGGGGCAACTACAATGAGCAGTTCTTC.

This clone was detected a few times. The chain combines TRBV27 with TRBJ2-3; 7 nucleotides line up with TRBD2. CDR3 length: 13 amino acids. V was clipped by 5 bases and J by 4 bases; unmatched bases: 3. Germline V CDR1 and CDR2: MNHEY, SMNVEV (reference sequence). The CDR3 DNA follows: TGTGCCAGCAGTATAGCGGGTGCAGATACGCAGTATTTT. It yields the protein CASSIAGADTQYF.

The CDR3 DNA sequence: TGTGCCAGCAGCTCTGGCACAGATACGCAGTATTTT. Translating it yields CASSSGTDTQYF. The rearrangement links TRBV7-3 to TRBJ2-3; D not resolved. Germline loops: CDR1 SGHTA, CDR2 FQGTGA. The CDR3 contains 12 residues. Trimming took off 4 bases at V and 1 base at J, with 3 bases between the two ends.

The chain combines TRBV7-9 with TRBJ1-1, with D perhaps matching TRBD1 (5 bases). Germline V gives CDR1 SEHNR, CDR2 FQNEAQ (reference sequence). This CDR3 region has 13 residues. The V end lost 6 bases, the J end lost 1 base, and 9 bases lay between the germline ends. CDR3 loop: CASRYTGNTEAFF. In DNA, the CDR3 is TGTGCCAGCAGGTATACAGGGAACACTGAAGCTTTCTTT.

V is TRBV7-2 and J is TRBJ2-5; 7 bases are a match to TRBD2. The J segment lost 2 bases and the V segment lost 1 base, leaving 4 bases of the junction unmatched. This CDR3 region has 15 residues. Germline lookup yields CDR1 SGHTA and CDR2 FQGNSA. The CDR3 DNA reads as TGTGCCAGCAGCTTAGGGGGTAGCGGGCAAGAGACCCAGTACTTC. Its protein is CASSLGGSGQETQYF.

The chain carries TRBV2 and TRBJ2-3; 13 nucleotides line up with TRBD2. CDR1 SNHLY and CDR2 FYNNEI come from the germline V gene. The ends lost 10 bases at V and 4 bases at J; junction bases unmatched: 20. This CDR3 comprises 19 residues. This CDR3 reads CATPGTSGRARIGPDTQYF. The DNA of the CDR3 is TGTGCCACCCCCGGCACTAGCGGGAGGGCTAGGATCGGCCCAGATACGCAGTATTTT.

The genes are TRBV3-1 (or the pseudogene TRBV3-2) and TRBJ2-7, with a possible D match to TRBD2 (5 bases). CDR1 is LGHDT, CDR2 YNNKEL, per germline (reference sequence). There are 13 residues in the CDR3. The ends were cut back, 0 bases at V and 6 bases at J, with 9 bases in the middle. For the CDR3, the DNA is TGTGCCAGCAGCCAAGATTGGGAGCGCGAGCAGTACTTC. Translated, it gives CASSQDWEREQYF.

This clone was found a few times. V gene TRBV3-1 (or the pseudogene TRBV3-2) combines with J gene TRBJ1-1; D ambiguous. CDR1 and CDR2 (germline): LGHDT, YNNKEL (reference sequence). Trimming left V 0 bases short and J 2 bases short, with 10 bases between. The CDR3 is 15 amino acids. This CDR3 reads CASSQEPQPNTEAFF. In DNA form, the CDR3 reads TGTGCCAGCAGCCAAGAACCCCAGCCAAACACTGAAGCTTTCTTT.

The chain is built from TRBV6-6 and TRBJ2-7, with 10 bases that match TRBD2. The CDR3 loop spans 14 amino acids. CDR1 is MNHNY and CDR2 is SVGAGI in the germline V gene (reference sequence). V dropped 5 bases and J dropped 5; count of bases not matched to a gene: 6. The CDR3 sequence: CASSLAGVRDEQYF. The CDR3 DNA sequence: TGTGCCAGCAGTCTAGCGGGAGTGAGGGACGAGCAGTACTTC.

V gene TRBV16 combines with J gene TRBJ2-7, with D perhaps TRBD2 (5 bases). CDR1 is KGHSY and CDR2 is FQNENV in the germline V gene. The germline V and J ends were trimmed by 4 bases and 2 bases, with 12 bases remaining between them. CDR3 length: 14 residues. The CDR3 loop reads CASSPTRRAYEQYF. The CDR3 nucleotides are TGTGCCAGCAGCCCCACGCGGCGGGCCTACGAGCAGTACTTC.